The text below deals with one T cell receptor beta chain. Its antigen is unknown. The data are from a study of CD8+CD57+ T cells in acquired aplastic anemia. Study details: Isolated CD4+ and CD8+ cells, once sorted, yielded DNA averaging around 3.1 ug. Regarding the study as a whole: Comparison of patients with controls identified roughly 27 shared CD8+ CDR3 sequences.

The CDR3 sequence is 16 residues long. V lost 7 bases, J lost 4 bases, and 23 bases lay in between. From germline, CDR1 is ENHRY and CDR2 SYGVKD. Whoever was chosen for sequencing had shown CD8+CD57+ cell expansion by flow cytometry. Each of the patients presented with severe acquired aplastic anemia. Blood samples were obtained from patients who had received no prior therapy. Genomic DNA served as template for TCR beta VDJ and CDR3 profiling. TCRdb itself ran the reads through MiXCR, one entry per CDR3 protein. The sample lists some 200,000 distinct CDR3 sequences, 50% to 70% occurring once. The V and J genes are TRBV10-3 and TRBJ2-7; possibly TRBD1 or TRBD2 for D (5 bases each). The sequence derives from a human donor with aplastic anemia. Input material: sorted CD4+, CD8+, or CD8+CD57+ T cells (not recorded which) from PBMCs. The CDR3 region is CAITRDAKMPDYEQYF. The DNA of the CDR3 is TGTGCCATCACCCGGGACGCTAAAATGCCGGATTACGAGCAGTACTTC.